This T cell receptor (beta chain) was observed in a study of T cells in Graves' hyperthyroidism and ophthalmopathy. J gave up 4 bases and V 2 bases, and 7 bases lay outside the gene matches. Germline lookup yields CDR1 MGHRA and CDR2 YSYEKL. CDR3 length: 16 amino acids. From RNA transcripts, TCR beta CDR3 regions were amplified. The HTBI primer set was used in a first-round RT-PCR of the TCR CDR3. In TCRdb, the multiplex PCR reads were re-called with MiXCR into one record per CDR3 protein. Altogether 550,000 to 850,000 distinct CDR3 sequences are present, around 20% being singletons, with the ten largest covering 16%.

Input material: blood. The chain is built from TRBV4-1 and TRBJ1-3; 8 bases are shared with TRBD1. The sequence was obtained from a woman between 45 and 65 years old with Graves' hyperthyroidism that later progressed to Graves' ophthalmopathy. CDR3 bases: TGCGCCAGCAGCCAATGGGGCAGGGGGCGCGGAAACACCATATATTTT. Amino acids: CASSQWGRGRGNTIYF.